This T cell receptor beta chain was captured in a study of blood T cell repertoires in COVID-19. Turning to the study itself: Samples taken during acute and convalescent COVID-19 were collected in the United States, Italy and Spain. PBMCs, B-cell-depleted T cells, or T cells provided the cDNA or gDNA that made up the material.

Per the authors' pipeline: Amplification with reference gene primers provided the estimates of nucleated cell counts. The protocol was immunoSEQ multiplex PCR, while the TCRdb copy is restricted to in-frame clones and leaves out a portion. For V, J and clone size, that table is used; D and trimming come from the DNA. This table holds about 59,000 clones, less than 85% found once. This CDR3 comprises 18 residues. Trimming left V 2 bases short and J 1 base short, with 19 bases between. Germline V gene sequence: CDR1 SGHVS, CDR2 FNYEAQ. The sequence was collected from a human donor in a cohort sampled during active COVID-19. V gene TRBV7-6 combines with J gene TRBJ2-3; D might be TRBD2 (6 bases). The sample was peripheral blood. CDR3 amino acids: CASSLNGGLDTRTDTQYF. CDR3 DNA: TGTGCCAGCAGCTTAAACGGGGGTCTGGACACTCGCACAGATACGCAGTATTTT.